Each of the 13 T cell receptor beta chains below was sequenced from the same sample in a study of shared clonotypes between healthy human individuals. CD45RO-negative, CCR7-selected cells formed the naive CD8 fraction, which excluded terminally differentiated effector memory CD45RA+ cells. Clones were read by immunoSEQ multiplex PCR, and TCRdb kept only the in-frame ones, dropping some. The sample contains more than 2 million clones, around 95% of which appear only once. The material sequenced was naive CD8+ T cells from PBMCs. Receptor source: a man aged 18 to 29 in good health. Some clones in this sample may be carry-over from other donors' samples.

The chain carries TRBV30 and TRBJ2-3, with D perhaps being TRBD1 or TRBD2 (5 bases each). Trimming removed 2 bases at V and 1 base at J, with 13 bases between. The germline V gene has CDR1 GTSNPN and CDR2 SVGIG (reference sequence). There are 15 residues in the CDR3. The CDR3 coding sequence is TGTGCCTGGAGTTATAGGGGACCCGGCACAGATACGCAGTATTTT. It specifies CAWSYRGPGTDTQYF.

V usage is TRBV30 and J usage is TRBJ1-4; 10 bases line up with TRBD1. The CDR3 sequence is 14 residues long. Trimming at V came to 4 bases and at J to 4 bases, leaving 3 bases not matched to a gene. The germline gives CDR1 GTSNPN, CDR2 SVGIG (reference sequence). CDR3 sequence reads: CAWTRTGGNEKLFF. CDR3 nucleotides: TGTGCCTGGACAAGGACAGGGGGTAATGAAAAACTGTTTTTT.

This clone was recorded a few times. V usage is TRBV11-2 and J usage is TRBJ1-5; no clear D gene. Trimming removed 3 bases at V and 5 bases at J, with 8 bases between. CDR3 length: 13 residues. The V gene's germline CDR1 is SGHAT and CDR2 FQNNGV. CDR3 DNA sequence: TGTGCCAGCAGCTTGTGGGCAGATCAGCCCCAGCATTTT. It translates to CASSLWADQPQHF.

The chain recombines TRBV6-1 with TRBJ2-1, with 9 bases identical to TRBD2. CDR3 length: 13 residues. Losses at the gene ends were 7 bases for V and 8 bases for J; bases not matched to a gene: 6. Germline V gene sequence: CDR1 MNHNS, CDR2 SASEGT. CDR3 DNA sequence: TGTGCCAGCACTAGCGGGAAAGGGGATGAGCAGTTCTTC. Its translation: CASTSGKGDEQFF.

As concerns this clone: Distinct nucleotide sequences in the sample also encode this CDR3. The chain joins TRBV28 to TRBJ2-5; 8 bases line up with TRBD1. There are 13 residues in the CDR3. Germline V gene sequence: CDR1 MDHEN, CDR2 SYDVKM. V was pared by 5 bases and J by 4 bases, with 3 bases of the junction left unmatched. CDR3 amino acids: CASSLDRGETQYF. The CDR3 coding sequence is TGTGCCAGCAGTCTCGACAGGGGAGAGACCCAGTACTTC.

The chain employs TRBV4-2 and TRBJ2-5, with TRBD2 matching 11 bases. The ends lost 0 bases at V and 4 bases at J; junction bases unmatched: 7. The CDR3 sequence is 17 residues long. Germline CDR1 reads LGHNA; CDR2 reads YNFKEQ. The CDR3 nucleotides are TGTGCCAGCAGCCAAGATCCAGAGCTAGCGGGAGGAGAGACCCAGTACTTC. Translating it yields CASSQDPELAGGETQYF.

The genes are TRBV18 and TRBJ2-1; 10 positions agree with TRBD1. The CDR3 is 12 residues long. Unmatched junction bases numbered 2, after V lost 8 bases and J lost 7 bases. In germline, CDR1 is KGHSH, CDR2 LQKENI. DNA of the CDR3: TGTGCCAGCCGGACAGGGGGTAATGAGCAGTTCTTC. It yields the protein CASRTGGNEQFF.

The chain combines TRBV19 with TRBJ2-5; no definite D call. In germline, CDR1 is LNHDA, CDR2 SQIVND (reference sequence). This CDR3 has 15 amino acids. Deletions cut 8 bases from V and 5 bases from J, with 21 bases between. Here the CDR3 reads CASGFPDPSGETQYF. CDR3 sequence (DNA): TGTGCCAGTGGTTTTCCAGATCCCTCCGGGGAGACCCAGTACTTC.

J is TRBJ1-2 and V is TRBV28; no clear D gene. V shed 0 bases and J shed 0 bases, with 8 bases lying between them. In germline, CDR1 is MDHEN, CDR2 SYDVKM. There are 15 residues in the CDR3. The CDR3: CASSLWSRPNYGYTF. Here the CDR3 DNA reads TGTGCCAGCAGTTTATGGAGCCGACCTAACTATGGCTACACCTTC.

The chain employs TRBV13 and TRBJ2-3, with a possible D match to TRBD2 (5 bases). The V gene's germline CDR1 is PRHDT and CDR2 FYEKMQ (reference sequence). The CDR3 runs 15 residues. Deletions cut 3 bases from V and 4 bases from J, with 14 bases between. The CDR3 loop reads CASSFGRRRADTQYF. CDR3 sequence (DNA): TGTGCCAGCAGCTTTGGGCGGAGGAGAGCAGATACGCAGTATTTT. Variable domain in full (rest from reference TRBV13 and TRBJ2-3): AAGVIQSPRHLIKEKRETATLKCYPIPRHDTVYWYQQGPGQDPQFLISFYEKMQSDKGSIPDRFSAQQFSDYHSELNMSSLELGDSALYFCASSFGRRRADTQYFGPGTRLTVL.

V is TRBV4-1 and J is TRBJ1-1; possible D gene TRBD1, 5 bases. CDR3 length: 16 amino acids. Trimming shortened V by 2 bases and J by 3 bases, and 16 bases separated the two germline ends. Germline assignment: CDR1 MGHRA and CDR2 YSYEKL. The CDR3 DNA reads as TGCGCCAGCAGCCAAAGAACCAGGGAAGGGGACACTGAAGCTTTCTTT. Translating it yields CASSQRTREGDTEAFF.

This chain links TRBV6-6 with TRBJ2-7, with no clear D. The ends were cut back, 8 bases at V and 3 bases at J, with 14 bases in the middle. The CDR3 totals 13 residues. Germline V CDR1 and CDR2: MNHNY, SVGAGI (reference sequence). DNA of the CDR3: TGTGCCAGCGAAACGGCAGGATACTACGAGCAGTACTTC. Translated: CASETAGYYEQYF.

This chain connects TRBV7-9 to TRBJ2-3; no definite D call. Trimming pared 4 bases from V and 0 bases from J, leaving 5 bases between. Germline V lookup: CDR1 SEHNR, CDR2 FQNEAQ (reference sequence). This CDR3 is built from 13 residues. The DNA for the CDR3 is TGTGCCAGCAGCTCTATTAGCACAGATACGCAGTATTTT. It yields the protein CASSSISTDTQYF. The full variable domain, its missing parts supplied by reference TRBV7-9 and TRBJ2-3, is DTGVSQNPRHKITKRGQNVTFRCDPISEHNRLYWYRQTLGQGPEFLTYFQNEAQLEKSRLLSDRFSAERPKGSFSTLEIQRTEQGDSAMYLCASSSISTDTQYFGPGTRLTVL.